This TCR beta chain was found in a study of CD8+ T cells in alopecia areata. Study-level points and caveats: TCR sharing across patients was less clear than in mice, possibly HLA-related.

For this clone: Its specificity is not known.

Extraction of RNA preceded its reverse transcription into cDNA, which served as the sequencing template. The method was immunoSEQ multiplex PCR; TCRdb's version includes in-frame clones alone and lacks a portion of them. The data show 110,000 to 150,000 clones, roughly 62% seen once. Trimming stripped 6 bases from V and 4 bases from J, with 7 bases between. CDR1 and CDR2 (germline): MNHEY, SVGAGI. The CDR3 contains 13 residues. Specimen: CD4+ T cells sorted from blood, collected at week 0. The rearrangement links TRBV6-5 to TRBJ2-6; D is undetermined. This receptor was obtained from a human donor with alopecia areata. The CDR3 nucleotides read TGTGCCAGCAGAACCCCAGGGGCCAACGTCCTGACTTTC. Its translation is CASRTPGANVLTF.